This T cell receptor beta chain came from a study of blood T cells in healthy people across ages. Overall study findings and caveats: Older individuals had lower TCR beta diversity per million T cells (the decline was roughly linear). Researchers judged that diversity estimates from one million T cells fell short of true values. Comparison with aged donors showed that long-lived donors had more naive CD4+ cells and higher diversity.

This clonotype was counted between two and nine times. The antigen is not known. Next came a second PCR, run for roughly 7 to 12 cycles, which used a sample-barcoded 5' primer along with a J-beta primer mix. At least 2.5 million CDR3-containing paired-end reads were obtained per sample. TCRdb passed the 5' RACE reads through MiXCR, listing each CDR3 protein once. The sample carries about 780,000 distinct CDR3 sequences, around 50% recorded once. The CDR3 runs 15 residues. Germline V CDR1 and CDR2: SGHTA, FQGTGA. The source of this sequence is a man older than 75 in good health. The sample taken for sequencing was blood. This chain links TRBV7-3 with TRBJ2-7; weak D call: TRBD1 (6 bases). Gene TRBJ2-5 matches the end of the DNA better, so the J call may be wrong. The CDR3 spells CASSPNSVRGETQYF. The CDR3 DNA is TGTGCCAGCAGCCCCAACAGTGTCAGGGGCGAGACCCAGTACTTC.